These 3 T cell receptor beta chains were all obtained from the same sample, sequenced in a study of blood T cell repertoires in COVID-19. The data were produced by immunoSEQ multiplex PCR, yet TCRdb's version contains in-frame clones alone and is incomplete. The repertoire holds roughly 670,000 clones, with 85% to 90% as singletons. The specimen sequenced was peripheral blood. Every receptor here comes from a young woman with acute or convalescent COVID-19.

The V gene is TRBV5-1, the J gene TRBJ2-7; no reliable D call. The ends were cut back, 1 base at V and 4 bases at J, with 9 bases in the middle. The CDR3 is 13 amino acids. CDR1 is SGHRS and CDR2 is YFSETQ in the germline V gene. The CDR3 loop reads CASSLSTSYEQYF. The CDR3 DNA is TGCGCCAGCAGCTTGAGTACCAGTTACGAGCAGTACTTC.

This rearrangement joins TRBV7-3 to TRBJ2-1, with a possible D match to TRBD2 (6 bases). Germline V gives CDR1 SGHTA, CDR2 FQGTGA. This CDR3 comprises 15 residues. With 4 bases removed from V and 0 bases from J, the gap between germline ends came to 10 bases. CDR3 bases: TGTGCCAGCAGCTCGGAGGGGTCCTCCTACAATGAGCAGTTCTTC. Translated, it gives CASSSEGSSYNEQFF.

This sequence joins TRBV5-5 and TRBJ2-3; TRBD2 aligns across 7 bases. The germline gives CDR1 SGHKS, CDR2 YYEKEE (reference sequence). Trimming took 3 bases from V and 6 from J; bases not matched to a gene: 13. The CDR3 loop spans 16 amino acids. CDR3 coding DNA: TGTGCCAGCAGCTCCTTGTGGGGCGGGGGTGGTGATACGCAGTATTTT. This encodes CASSSLWGGGGDTQYF.